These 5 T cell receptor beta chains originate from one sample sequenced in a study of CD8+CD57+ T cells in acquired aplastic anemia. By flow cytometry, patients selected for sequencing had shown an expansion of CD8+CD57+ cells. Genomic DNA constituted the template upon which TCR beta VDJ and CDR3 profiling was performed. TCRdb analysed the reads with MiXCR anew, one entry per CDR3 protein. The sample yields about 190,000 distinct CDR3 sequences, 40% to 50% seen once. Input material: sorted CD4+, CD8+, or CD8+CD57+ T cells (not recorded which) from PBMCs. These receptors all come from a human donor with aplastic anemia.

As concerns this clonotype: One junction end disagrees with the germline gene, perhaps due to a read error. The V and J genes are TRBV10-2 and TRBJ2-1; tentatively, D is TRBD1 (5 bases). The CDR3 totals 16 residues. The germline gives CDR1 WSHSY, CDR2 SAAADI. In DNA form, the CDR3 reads TGTGCCAGCAGTAACCCGACAGCGATCTCCTACAATGAGCAGTTCTTC. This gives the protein CASSNPTAISYNEQFF.

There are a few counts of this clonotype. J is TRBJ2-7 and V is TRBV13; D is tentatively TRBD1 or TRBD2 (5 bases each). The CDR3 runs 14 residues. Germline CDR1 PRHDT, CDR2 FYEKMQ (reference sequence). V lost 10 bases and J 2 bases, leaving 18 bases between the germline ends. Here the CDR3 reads CATSPGLRPYEQYF. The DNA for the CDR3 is TGTGCCACCTCCCCGGGGCTTCGGCCCTACGAGCAGTACTTC.

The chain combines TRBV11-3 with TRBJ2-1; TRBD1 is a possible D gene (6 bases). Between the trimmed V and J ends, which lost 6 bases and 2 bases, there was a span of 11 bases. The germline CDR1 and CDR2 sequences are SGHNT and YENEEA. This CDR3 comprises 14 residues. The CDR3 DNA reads TGTGCCAGCAGTCAGGACAGCGCCTACAATGAGCAGTTCTTC. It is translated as CASSQDSAYNEQFF.

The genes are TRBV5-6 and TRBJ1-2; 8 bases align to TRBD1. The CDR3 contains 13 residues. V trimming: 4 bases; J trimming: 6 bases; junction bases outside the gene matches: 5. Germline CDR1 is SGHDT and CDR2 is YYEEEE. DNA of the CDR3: TGTGCCAGCAGCCGGACAGGGCGTGATGGCTACACCTTC. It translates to CASSRTGRDGYTF. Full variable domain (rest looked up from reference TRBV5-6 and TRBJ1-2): DAGVTQSPTHLIKTRGQQVTLRCSPKSGHDTVSWYQQALGQGPQFIFQYYEEEERQRGNFPDRFSGHQFPNYSSELNVNALLLGDSALYLCASSRTGRDGYTFGSGTRLTVV.

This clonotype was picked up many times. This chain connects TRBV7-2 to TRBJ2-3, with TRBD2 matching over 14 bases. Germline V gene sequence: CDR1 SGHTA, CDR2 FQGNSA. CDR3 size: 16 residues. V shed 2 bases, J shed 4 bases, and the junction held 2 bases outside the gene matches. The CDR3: CASSLLGLAGADTQYF. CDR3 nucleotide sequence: TGTGCCAGCAGCTTATTGGGACTAGCGGGGGCAGATACGCAGTATTTT.